This TCR beta chain derives from a study of early T cells in non-severe SARS-CoV-2 infection (dated by TCRdb to about 2021). At the level of the whole study: Because TCR sequencing was done on bulk RNA from unsorted whole blood, the alpha and beta chains could not be paired. The paper's findings and limits, for the study overall: VDJdb matching was skewed toward anti-spike CD8 responses and likely underestimated virus-specific expansions, missing private and CD4 specificities.

The study was a case-control design nested within a healthcare worker cohort in London, UK, with weekly nasopharyngeal swab PCR tests and blood sampling. Healthcare workers were recruited between 23 and 31 March 2020, during the week of the UK lockdown, and were followed weekly for up to about 15 weeks. About this clonotype: Its antigen target is currently unknown. Base-call qualities are not available, and no considerably larger clone is one nucleotide away.

The CDR3 goes from the cysteine to the phenylalanine over 13 residues. The read is trimmed to its CDR3 DNA, 39 bases read in frame from base 1. Receptor libraries were prepared by 5' RACE. Data came from a NextSeq 500. Unique molecular identifiers were attached to individual cDNA molecules in the TCR library protocol so that sequencing error and PCR bias could be corrected. TCR alpha and beta chains were both sequenced, and the abundances of alpha and beta sequences in each sample were closely correlated with each other. As for how the authors treated the data: Decombinator V4 was used to perform V gene, J gene and CDR3 annotation of TCR sequences. Expanded TCRs were defined as changing significantly between any two time points under a Poisson model with p below 0.0001. TCR abundances were normalised to the total number of TCRs sequenced in each sample and reported as counts per million. MAIT TCRs were defined by TRAV1-2 paired with TRAJ12, TRAJ20 or TRAJ33, and iNKT TCRs by TRAV10 paired with TRAJ18. VDJdb, accessed 1 November 2021, was searched for CMV, EBV and SARS-CoV-2 annotated TCRs, excluding TCRs annotated for multiple antigens. TCRdb itself trimmed the public reads at Q25 with fastp, ran MiXCR and retained productive beta chains. Each CDR3 protein gets just one entry, which takes the most common genes and DNA from the rows behind it. TCRdb's processing, not the authors' own work, is the source of the V and J calls. The sample profile shows some 40,000 distinct CDR3 sequences; around 6.5% of them were found once. More than 20% of the sample is held by the ten biggest clonotypes.

The sample here was whole blood, taken at baseline. The chain is encoded by TRBV3-2 joined to TRBJ2-1; the table assigns TRBD1, which was not confirmed against the DNA. TRBV3-2 constitutes a pseudogene. The sequence derives from an adult who was a healthcare worker with PCR-confirmed SARS-CoV-2 infection or an uninfected control (not recorded which). The CDR3 protein sequence reads: CASSPRRGGEQFF. The base sequence is TGTGCCAGCAGCCCGCGCCGAGGTGGTGAGCAGTTCTTC.